This TCR beta chain was sequenced in a study of cytomegalovirus exposure and HLA in healthy donors. Findings of the study overall: 87-base-pair reads could not separate some V segments, including TRBV6-2 and TRBV6-3. An analysis was carried out later, and it reportedly showed fewer N-insertions in an Asian-associated ancestry cluster than the approximately 670-donor mean.

CDR1 SNHLY and CDR2 FYNNEI come from the germline V gene. The CDR3 is made up of 13 amino acids. V was shortened by 1 base and J by 10 bases, with 11 bases between the two germline ends. Only one count was recorded for this clone. Antigen: not known. A multiplex PCR was run with 60 Vbeta primers and 13 Jbeta primers. Repertoires were generated with immunoSEQ multiplex PCR, while TCRdb's copy carries only in-frame clones and drops some. This repertoire shows 35,000 to 40,000 clones, around 69% found once; its top ten account for approximately 6.3%. The source is a young man in good health and CMV-seronegative. This sequence joins TRBV2 and TRBJ2-1, with a tentative D call TRBD2 (5 bases). Sequencing was performed on PBMCs. DNA for the CDR3: TGTGCCAGCAGTGAAGTAGTACTAGGGGAGCAGTTCTTC. It encodes CASSEVVLGEQFF.